This T cell receptor (beta chain) was found in a study of shared clonotypes between healthy human individuals. It was CD45RO-negative cells, positively selected for CCR7, that made up naive CD8 cells, with terminally differentiated effector memory CD45RA+ cells excluded. Sequencing was performed with immunoSEQ multiplex PCR; in TCRdb, only in-frame clones are kept and a portion is missing. The table records hundreds of thousands of clones, 80% to 95% of them present only once. CDR1 and CDR2 (germline): SGHNT, YYREEE (reference sequence). With 7 bases removed from V and 5 bases from J, the gap between germline ends came to 22 bases. The CDR3 has 17 residues.

Sequences were obtained from naive CD8+ T cells sorted from blood. The sequence was obtained from a young man in good health. J is TRBJ2-6 and V is TRBV5-4; D remains ambiguous. The CDR3 DNA sequence: TGTGCCAGCTCAGAGCATACCAGACAAAGTCGGGCCAACGTCCTGACTTTC. It encodes CASSEHTRQSRANVLTF.